This entry concerns a single T cell receptor (beta chain). This sample is drawn from a study of siplizumab effects on memory and regulatory T cells. Per the germline V gene, CDR1 is MNHEY and CDR2 is SVGAGI. The CDR3 spans 15 residues. Libraries were prepared by immunoSEQ multiplex PCR; TCRdb keeps only in-frame clonotypes and omits some of them. The sample shows 110,000 or so clones, roughly 91% of them seen only once. The specimen sequenced was CD4+ T cells sorted from blood. The chain links TRBV6-5 to TRBJ2-2, with 8 bases fitting TRBD2. The sequence was obtained from a human donor in good health. Written as DNA, the CDR3 is TGTGCAGCCAGCGGGGGTGGGCGGACCACCGGGGAGCTGTTTTTT. As protein: CAASGGGRTTGELFF.